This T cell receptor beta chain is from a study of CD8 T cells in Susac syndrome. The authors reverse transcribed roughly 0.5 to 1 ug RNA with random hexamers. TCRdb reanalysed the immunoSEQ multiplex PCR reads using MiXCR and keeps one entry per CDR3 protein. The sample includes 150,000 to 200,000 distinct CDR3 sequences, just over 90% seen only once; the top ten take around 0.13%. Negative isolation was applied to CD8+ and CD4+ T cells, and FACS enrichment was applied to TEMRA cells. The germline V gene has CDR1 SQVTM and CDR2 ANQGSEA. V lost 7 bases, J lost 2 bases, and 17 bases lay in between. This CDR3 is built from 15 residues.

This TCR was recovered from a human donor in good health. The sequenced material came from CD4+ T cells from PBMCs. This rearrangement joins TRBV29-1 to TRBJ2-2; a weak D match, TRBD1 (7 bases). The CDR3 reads CSAGDDRVNTGELFF. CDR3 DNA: TGCAGCGCGGGGGACGACAGGGTAAACACCGGGGAGCTGTTTTTT.